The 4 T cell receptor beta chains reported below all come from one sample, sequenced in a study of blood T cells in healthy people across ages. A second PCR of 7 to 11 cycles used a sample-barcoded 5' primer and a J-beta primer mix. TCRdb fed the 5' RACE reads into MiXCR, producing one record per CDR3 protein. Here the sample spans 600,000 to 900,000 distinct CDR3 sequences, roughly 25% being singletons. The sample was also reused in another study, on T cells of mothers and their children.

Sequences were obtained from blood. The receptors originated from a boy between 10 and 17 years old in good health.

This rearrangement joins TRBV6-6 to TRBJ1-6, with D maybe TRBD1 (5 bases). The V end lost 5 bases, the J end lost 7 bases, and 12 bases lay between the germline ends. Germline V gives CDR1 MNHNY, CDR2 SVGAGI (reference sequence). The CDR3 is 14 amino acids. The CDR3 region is CASSRTEGNSPLHF. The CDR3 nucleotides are TGTGCCAGCAGTCGGACCGAGGGGAATTCACCCCTCCACTTT.

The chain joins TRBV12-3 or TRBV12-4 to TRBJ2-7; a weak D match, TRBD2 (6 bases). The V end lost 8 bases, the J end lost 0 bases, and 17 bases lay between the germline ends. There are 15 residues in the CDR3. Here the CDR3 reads CASGTSGTGSYEQYF. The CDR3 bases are TGTGCCAGCGGAACCTCCGGGACTGGCTCCTACGAGCAGTACTTC.

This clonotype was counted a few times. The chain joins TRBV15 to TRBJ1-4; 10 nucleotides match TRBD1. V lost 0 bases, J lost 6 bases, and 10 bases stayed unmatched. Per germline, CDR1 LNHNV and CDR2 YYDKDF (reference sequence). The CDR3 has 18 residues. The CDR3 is CATSREGTGAQNHEKLFF. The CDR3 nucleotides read TGTGCCACCAGCAGAGAAGGGACAGGGGCGCAGAACCATGAAAAACTGTTTTTT.

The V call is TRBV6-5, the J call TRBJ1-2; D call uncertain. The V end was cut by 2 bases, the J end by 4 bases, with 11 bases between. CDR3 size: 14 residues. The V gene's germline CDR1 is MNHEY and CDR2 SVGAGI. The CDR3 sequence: CASSYLPGGYGYTF. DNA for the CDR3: TGTGCCAGCAGTTACCTTCCGGGCGGCTATGGCTACACCTTC.